This T cell receptor (beta chain) appears in the sequencing data of a study of shared clonotypes between healthy human individuals. Overall study: CD4 naive and memory got three plates each, CD8 naive two, CD8 memory one.

The CDR3 consists of 15 residues. V was trimmed by 7 bases and J by 6 bases, leaving 16 bases between them. Germline V lookup: CDR1 LNHDA, CDR2 SQIVND (reference sequence). Authors' processing steps: Junction-only sequences produced by ImmunoSEQ had no quality scores, so filtering differed. TCRdb's table, derived via immunoSEQ multiplex PCR, lists solely in-frame clones and lacks some. V, J and clone size were drawn from that table, and D and trimming were deduced from the DNA. There are more than 2 million clones in the sample; around 95% occur only once, and 0.13% lies in the top ten. This clonotype was sampled from a man younger than 35 in good health. The sequencing sample was made of naive CD4+ T cells sorted from blood. Documented subset: CD45RA+ positively selected. The V call is TRBV19, the J call TRBJ1-6, with D possibly matching TRBD1 (5 bases). CDR3 sequence (DNA): TGTGCCAGTACCCCTGGCGCAGGGATTAATTCACCCCTCCACTTT. Encoded protein: CASTPGAGINSPLHF.